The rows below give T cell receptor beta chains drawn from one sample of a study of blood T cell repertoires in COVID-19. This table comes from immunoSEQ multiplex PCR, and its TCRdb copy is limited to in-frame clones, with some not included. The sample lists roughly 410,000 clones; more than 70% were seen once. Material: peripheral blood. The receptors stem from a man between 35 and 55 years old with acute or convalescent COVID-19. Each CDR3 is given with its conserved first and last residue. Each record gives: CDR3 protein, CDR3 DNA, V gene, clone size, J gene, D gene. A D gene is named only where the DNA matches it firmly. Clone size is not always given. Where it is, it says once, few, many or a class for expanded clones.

CASSTTGGPFSQYF	TGTGCCAGCAGTACTACAGGGGGCCCCTTTTCTCAGTACTTC	TRBV27	NA	TRBJ2-7	TRBD1
CASAPPGQNGELFF	TGTGCCAGTGCCCCCCCGGGACAAAACGGGGAGCTGTTTTTT	TRBV5-6	NA	TRBJ2-2	NA
CASSPRGGETQYF	TGTGCCAGCAGCCCCCGGGGGGGGGAGACCCAGTACTTC	TRBV9	NA	TRBJ2-5	TRBD2
CASSDSGQGAIDTQYF	TGTGCCAGCAGTGACTCGGGACAGGGGGCCATAGATACGCAGTATTTT	TRBV6-4	NA	TRBJ2-3	TRBD1
CAWSVSAGDYEQYF	TGTGCCTGGAGTGTATCTGCAGGGGACTACGAGCAGTACTTC	TRBV30	NA	TRBJ2-7	NA
CASSAGRETQYF	TGTGCCAGCAGCGCGGGAAGAGAGACCCAGTACTTC	TRBV9	once	TRBJ2-5	NA
CASSLQGARTEAFF	TGTGCCAGCAGCCTCCAGGGGGCGCGCACTGAAGCTTTCTTT	TRBV2	NA	TRBJ1-1	TRBD1
CASSLPKGTPTNEKLFF	TGTGCCAGCAGCTTACCAAAAGGGACACCAACTAATGAAAAACTGTTTTTT	TRBV7-2	NA	TRBJ1-4	NA
CASSSLADTYEQYF	TGTGCCAGCAGCTCTTTAGCGGATACCTACGAGCAGTACTTC	TRBV11-2	NA	TRBJ2-7	NA
CASSAGSNTGELFF	TGTGCCAGCAGCGCCGGGAGTAACACCGGGGAGCTGTTTTTT	TRBV6-5	NA	TRBJ2-2	NA
CASSPQFGADLYGYTF	TGTGCCAGCAGCCCCCAATTTGGGGCGGACCTCTATGGCTACACCTTC	TRBV3-1/TRBV3-2	NA	TRBJ1-2	NA
CASTLQGGETQYF	TGCGCCAGCACCCTACAGGGTGGAGAGACCCAGTACTTC	TRBV5-1	NA	TRBJ2-5	NA
CASSLAAGNTEAFF	TGCGCCAGCAGCTTGGCCGCAGGGAACACTGAAGCTTTCTTT	TRBV5-1	NA	TRBJ1-1	NA
CASSPRGSGETQYF	TGTGCCAGCAGCCCAAGGGGGTCAGGAGAGACCCAGTACTTC	TRBV2	NA	TRBJ2-5	NA
CASSLRQGVIANEKLFF	TGTGCCAGCAGTTTAAGGCAGGGGGTGATCGCTAATGAAAAACTGTTTTTT	TRBV28	few	TRBJ1-4	TRBD1
CASSPGGQGGAEAFF	TGCGCCAGCAGCCCAGGGGGACAGGGCGGCGCTGAAGCTTTCTTT	TRBV5-1	NA	TRBJ1-1	TRBD1
CASTFRGAYNEQFF	TGTGCCAGCACCTTTCGGGGGGCCTACAATGAGCAGTTCTTC	TRBV11-2	NA	TRBJ2-1	TRBD2
CSASLPGAKGGYTF	TGCAGTGCTAGTCTCCCAGGGGCTAAGGGTGGCTACACCTTC	TRBV20-1	NA	TRBJ1-2	NA
CASSTGTSGEETQYF	TGTGCCAGTAGTACGGGGACTAGCGGGGAAGAGACCCAGTACTTC	TRBV19	NA	TRBJ2-5	TRBD2
CASSPPGVMNTEAFF	TGTGCCAGCAGTCCCCCAGGGGTTATGAACACTGAAGCTTTCTTT	TRBV6-5	NA	TRBJ1-1	NA
CASSIQRVSYNEQFF	TGTGCCAGTAGTATACAGCGGGTCTCCTACAATGAGCAGTTCTTC	TRBV19	once	TRBJ2-1	NA
CASTSTKLFF	TGCGCCAGCACCTCGACTAAACTGTTTTTT	TRBV23-1	NA	TRBJ1-4	NA
CASSYSGTSNQPQHF	TGTGCCAGCAGTTACTCAGGGACAAGCAATCAGCCCCAGCATTTT	TRBV6-2/TRBV6-3	NA	TRBJ1-5	NA
CASSAQGADEKLFF	TGTGCCAGCAGTGCACAGGGGGCTGATGAAAAACTGTTTTTT	TRBV25-1	NA	TRBJ1-4	TRBD1